Below are 17 T cell receptor beta chains sequenced from a single sample in a study of cytomegalovirus exposure and HLA in healthy donors (dated by TCRdb to about 2017). The library was obtained by the immunoSEQ multiplex PCR assay. TCRdb took over this immuneACCESS table, retaining in-frame rearrangements with V and J assigned. Such tables are incomplete; in checked studies, under half of the missing clones stem from an unresolved V gene, and the remainder is unexplained. The sample yields over 150,000 clones; 85% to 90% were counted once. The ten largest clones capture around 10% of the sample. Sequenced sample: PBMCs. The receptor set was obtained from a woman in her late teens or twenties in good health and CMV-seropositive.

The rearrangement uses TRBV20-1 and TRBJ1-4; no definite D call. CDR1 DFQATT and CDR2 SNEGSKA come from the germline V gene (reference sequence). The CDR3 has 10 amino acids. V dropped 5 bases and J dropped 8 bases, with 6 bases sitting between them. The CDR3 is CSALREKLFF. The CDR3 DNA is TGCAGTGCTCTTCGGGAAAAACTGTTTTTT.

This clone was seen a handful of times. The chain combines TRBV7-2 with TRBJ1-1; 8 bases align to TRBD1. The CDR3 is made up of 13 amino acids. Trimming removed 5 bases from V and 3 bases from J; junction bases left unmatched: 2. CDR1 and CDR2 (germline): SGHTA, FQGNSA. The CDR3 DNA follows: TGTGCCAGCAGCATGGACAGGGACACTGAAGCTTTCTTT. It encodes CASSMDRDTEAFF.

This chain uses TRBV19 with TRBJ2-1; 10 nucleotides line up with TRBD2. Losses at the gene ends were 3 bases for V and 8 bases for J; bases not matched to a gene: 10. CDR1 is LNHDA and CDR2 is SQIVND in the germline V gene (reference sequence). The CDR3 loop spans 16 amino acids. The CDR3 DNA is TGTGCCAGTAGTATGACTAGCGGGTCTTGGGGCTATGAGCAGTTCTTC. It translates to CASSMTSGSWGYEQFF. The full variable domain, its missing parts supplied by reference TRBV19 and TRBJ2-1, is DGGITQSPKYLFRKEGQNVTLSCEQNLNHDAMYWYRQDPGQGLRLIYYSQIVNDFQKGDIAEGYSVSREKKESFPLTVTSAQKNPTAFYLCASSMTSGSWGYEQFFGPGTRLTVL.

This clone has only one observation. The gene calls are TRBV5-6 and TRBJ2-1; TRBD2 matches 13 bases. The CDR3 runs to 17 residues. Germline V gives CDR1 SGHDT, CDR2 YYEEEE. J was trimmed by 6 bases and V by 2 bases; bases with no gene match: 8. The CDR3 nucleotides read TGTGCCAGCAGCTTCAGACTAGCGGGAGGCTTAGGCAATGAGCAGTTCTTC. Encoded protein: CASSFRLAGGLGNEQFF.

The genes are TRBV9 and TRBJ2-7; D is perhaps TRBD1 (5 bases). This CDR3 has 14 residues. V lost 3 bases and J lost 2, with 12 bases in between. Germline CDR1 SGDLS, CDR2 YYNGEE. In DNA form, the CDR3 reads TGTGCCAGCAGCGCGGATGACAGAGCCTACGAGCAGTACTTC. Translating gives CASSADDRAYEQYF.

This chain links TRBV9 with TRBJ2-2; D unresolved. CDR1 is SGDLS and CDR2 is YYNGEE in the germline V gene. Trimming left V 0 bases short and J 6 bases short, with 3 bases between. The CDR3 length is 12 residues. CDR3 residues: CASSVEPGELFF. The CDR3 DNA reads TGTGCCAGCAGCGTAGAGCCCGGGGAGCTGTTTTTT.

In its sample, this clone was seen once. The sample has other DNA sequences that encode this CDR3 too. The chain carries TRBV9 and TRBJ2-7; TRBD2 matches at 8 bases. This CDR3 contains 15 residues. The ends lost 0 bases at V and 4 bases at J; junction bases unmatched: 6. Germline V gene lookup returns CDR1 SGDLS and CDR2 YYNGEE. DNA of the CDR3: TGTGCCAGCAGCGTAGAAGGGACTAGAGGATACGAGCAGTACTTC. It translates to CASSVEGTRGYEQYF.

The V call is TRBV7-9, the J call TRBJ2-1; 10 bases fit TRBD2. Germline loops: CDR1 SEHNR, CDR2 FQNEAQ (reference sequence). V was clipped by 1 base and J by 7 bases; unmatched bases: 4. This CDR3 is 15 amino acids long. The DNA of the CDR3 is TGTGCCAGCAGCTTAGTTAGCGGGAGGAGGAATGAGCAGTTCTTC. Amino acids: CASSLVSGRRNEQFF.

The chain has TRBV27 and TRBJ2-2; D unresolved. Germline lookup yields CDR1 MNHEY and CDR2 SMNVEV (reference sequence). The CDR3 is made up of 15 amino acids. Trimming removed 3 bases at V and 6 bases at J, with 14 bases between. The CDR3 nucleotides are TGTGCCAGCAGTTTTATCCAAGCAATAGCCGGGGAGCTGTTTTTT. It codes for CASSFIQAIAGELFF.

The J gene is TRBJ2-5, the V gene TRBV29-1; TRBD2 might be the D (5 bases). The V gene lost 5 bases and the J gene lost 1 base, with 11 bases spanning the gap. Looked up from germline, CDR1 is SQVTM and CDR2 is ANQGSEA. This CDR3 region has 13 residues. CDR3 in amino acids: CSVRLTIQETQYF. CDR3 in DNA: TGCAGCGTTAGATTGACTATCCAAGAGACCCAGTACTTC.

The chain recombines TRBV23-1 with TRBJ2-3; 8 nucleotides line up with TRBD2. TRBV23-1 qualifies as an ORF whose function is uncertain. The CDR3 length is 17 residues. V lost 0 bases to trimming and J lost 0 bases; unmatched junction nucleotides: 5. In DNA form, the CDR3 reads TGCGCCAGCAGTCAATCTCCAGCGGGGGTAAGCACAGATACGCAGTATTTT. It translates to CASSQSPAGVSTDTQYF.

Details on this clone: The sample holds other DNA sequences that translate to the same CDR3. V gene TRBV7-8 combines with J gene TRBJ2-1; maybe TRBD2 (6 bases). Germline loops: CDR1 SGHVS, CDR2 FQNEAQ. Trimming took off 1 base at V and 4 bases at J, with 8 bases between the two ends. This CDR3 is 14 amino acids long. CDR3 nucleotides: TGTGCCAGCAGCTTAGAGCGGGCATACAATGAGCAGTTCTTC. Translating gives CASSLERAYNEQFF.

This rearrangement joins TRBV11-2 to TRBJ2-7; a possible D gene is TRBD2 (6 bases). V shed 2 bases and J shed 2 bases, with 13 bases lying between them. The CDR3 length is 15 residues. The germline V gene encodes CDR1 SGHAT and CDR2 FQNNGV. CDR3 region: CASSLRTGEAYEQYF. As DNA, the CDR3 is TGTGCCAGCAGCTTAAGGACGGGAGAGGCCTACGAGCAGTACTTC.

V gene TRBV5-1 combines with J gene TRBJ2-3; 12 bases match TRBD2. The ends lost 4 bases at V and 3 bases at J; junction bases unmatched: 3. The CDR3 is made up of 15 amino acids. The germline V gene encodes CDR1 SGHRS and CDR2 YFSETQ. The CDR3, as DNA: TGCGCCAGCAGCGTGACTAGCGGGAGTACAGATACGCAGTATTTT. Amino acids: CASSVTSGSTDTQYF.

The genes are TRBV9 and TRBJ2-1; 9 bases are a match to TRBD2. Germline V gene data show CDR1 as SGDLS and CDR2 as YYNGEE. CDR3 length equals 22 residues. After removal of 0 bases from V and 0 bases from J, the junction contained 19 bases not matched to a gene. CDR3 sequence: CASSVGQYGGRAPRSSYNEQFF. The CDR3 DNA sequence: TGTGCCAGCAGCGTAGGTCAGTACGGCGGGAGGGCCCCACGTAGCTCCTACAATGAGCAGTTCTTC.

The chain has TRBV30 and TRBJ2-5, with TRBD1 identical over 7 bases. Germline V gives CDR1 GTSNPN, CDR2 SVGIG (reference sequence). Trimming cost V 5 bases and J 2 bases; bases outside gene matches: 5. The CDR3 totals 13 residues. CDR3 region: CAWSPGQQETQYF. The CDR3 coding sequence is TGTGCCTGGTCCCCGGGACAGCAAGAGACCCAGTACTTC.

The chain couples TRBV6-5 to TRBJ2-7; 10 bases are shared with TRBD1. The V gene's germline CDR1 is MNHEY and CDR2 SVGAGI. V was clipped by 5 bases and J by 5 bases; unmatched bases: 9. The CDR3 has 15 amino acids. CDR3 sequence reads: CASSGTGTGDHEQYF. DNA for the CDR3: TGTGCCAGCAGTGGGACCGGGACAGGGGACCACGAGCAGTACTTC.